This T cell receptor (beta chain) was sequenced during a study of blood T cell repertoires in COVID-19. Study-wide background: The analysed material was cDNA or gDNA that came from T cells, B-cell-depleted T cells, or PBMCs.

CDR3 length equals 15 residues. Germline lookup yields CDR1 SGHNT and CDR2 YYREEE (reference sequence). Trimming cost V 3 bases and J 4 bases; bases outside gene matches: 8. As handled by the study authors: For nucleated cells, counts were estimated from reference gene primer amplification. TCRdb keeps only in-frame clones here, not all; method: immunoSEQ multiplex PCR. V, J and clone size were drawn from that table, and D and trimming were deduced from the DNA. The sample includes 300,000 to 400,000 clones, over 70% seen only once; the top ten take about 5%. In assigning cohorts, the study relied on participant-reported clinical history.

Specimen: PBMCs or T cells enriched from blood (not recorded which). The sequence was obtained from a man aged 30 to 45 who had recovered from COVID-19. The rearrangement joins TRBV5-4 to TRBJ2-3; 7 nucleotides agree with TRBD1. As DNA, the CDR3 is TGTGCCAGCAGCTACAGACAGGGCGGCCCAGATACGCAGTATTTT. It is translated as CASSYRQGGPDTQYF. Full variable domain (remainder filled in from reference TRBV5-4 and TRBJ2-3): ETGVTQSPTHLIKTRGQQVTLRCSSQSGHNTVSWYQQALGQGPQFIFQYYREEENGRGNFPPRFSGLQFPNYSSELNVNALELDDSALYLCASSYRQGGPDTQYFGPGTRLTVL.